The 24 T cell receptor beta chains below were found in one sample sequenced in a study of blood T cells in healthy people across ages. For the second PCR, which ran for 7 to 11 cycles, a sample-barcoded 5' primer and a J-beta primer mix were used. One entry per CDR3 protein results from TCRdb running MiXCR on the 5' RACE reads. The sample lists under 1,000,000 distinct CDR3 sequences, about 34% occurring once. Sequenced: blood. These receptors all stem from a man aged 18 to 29 in good health.

V gene TRBV7-6 combines with J gene TRBJ2-7; 14 bases align to TRBD2. Germline V gene sequence: CDR1 SGHVS, CDR2 FNYEAQ. J lost 0 bases, V lost 6 bases, and 7 bases had no gene match. The length of the CDR3 is 17 residues. The CDR3 sequence: CASRPGLAGEFSYEQYF. Written as DNA, the CDR3 is TGTGCCAGCAGGCCGGGACTAGCGGGGGAATTCTCCTACGAGCAGTACTTC.

This sequence joins TRBV29-1 and TRBJ2-5, with TRBD2 as a possible D gene (6 bases). Germline assignment: CDR1 SQVTM and CDR2 ANQGSEA. Deletions cut 6 bases from V and 11 bases from J, with 22 bases between. The CDR3 sequence is 13 residues long. CDR3 region: CSVSGLFHNEQYF. The CDR3 nucleotides read TGCAGCGTATCGGGACTGTTTCACAATGAGCAGTACTTC.

The chain links TRBV12-3 or TRBV12-4 to TRBJ1-2, with D possibly TRBD1 on 6 matching bases. The CDR3 covers 13 residues. Trimming removed 7 bases at V and 4 bases at J, with 13 bases between. CDR3: CASKGVTGYGYTF. The CDR3 coding sequence is TGTGCCAGCAAGGGGGTGACGGGCTATGGCTACACCTTC.

The J gene is TRBJ1-1, the V gene TRBV3-1; D is unresolved. V was shortened by 4 bases and J by 1 base, with 10 bases between the two germline ends. The CDR3 length is 14 residues. Germline CDR1 is LGHDT and CDR2 is YNNKEL (reference sequence). CDR3 sequence (DNA): TGTGCCAGCAGCCCGATAAGGGAGAACACTGAAGCTTTCTTT. Amino acids: CASSPIRENTEAFF.

V and J are TRBV14 and TRBJ1-5, with a tentative D call TRBD1 (5 bases). V was clipped by 1 base and J by 0 bases, with 13 bases between them. CDR1 SGHDN and CDR2 FVKESK come from the germline V gene. This CDR3 has 17 amino acids. This CDR3 reads CASSQVQGVYSNQPQHF. The CDR3 DNA follows: TGTGCCAGCAGCCAAGTCCAGGGCGTATATAGCAATCAGCCCCAGCATTTT.

The rearrangement uses TRBV21-1 and TRBJ2-7; TRBD1, as called in the table, went unchecked against the DNA. TRBV21-1 is given as a pseudogene. The CDR3 contains 13 residues. CDR3 in DNA: TGTGCCACCGTGGGGGGACGTCCCTACGAGCAGTACTTC. The encoded protein is CATVGGRPYEQYF.

The rearrangement joins TRBV30 to TRBJ1-1; tentatively, D is TRBD1 (6 bases). Per germline, CDR1 GTSNPN and CDR2 SVGIG (reference sequence). Trimming took 1 base from V and 1 from J, leaving 10 bases between them. The CDR3 loop spans 14 amino acids. CDR3 in amino acids: CAWSGGHQNTEAFF. CDR3 sequence (DNA): TGTGCCTGGAGTGGGGGACATCAGAACACTGAAGCTTTCTTT.

V gene TRBV7-8 combines with J gene TRBJ1-1; no definite D call. The germline V gene has CDR1 SGHVS and CDR2 FQNEAQ. The length of the CDR3 is 15 residues. V was shortened by 5 bases and J by 1 base, with 14 bases between the two germline ends. The chain's CDR3 is CASSPSHAGNTEAFF. CDR3 DNA sequence: TGTGCCAGCAGCCCTTCACACGCAGGGAACACTGAAGCTTTCTTT.

The J gene is TRBJ2-7, the V gene TRBV7-2; 12 bases are a match to TRBD2. With the DNA end fitting TRBJ2-5 better, the J assignment may be wrong. CDR3 length: 16 residues. Germline CDR1 SGHTA, CDR2 FQGNSA. In nucleotides, the CDR3 is TGTGCCAGCAGCTTAGTCCGACTAGCGGGGGCCCAGACCCAGTACTTC. As protein: CASSLVRLAGAQTQYF.

This chain joins TRBV5-1 and TRBJ2-6, with a weak D call TRBD1 (6 bases). CDR1 is SGHRS, CDR2 YFSETQ, per germline. The CDR3 extends over 17 amino acids. V shed 1 base and J shed 0 bases, with 11 bases lying between them. The DNA for the CDR3 is TGCGCCAGCAGCTTGCAGGGGAGCTTCTCTGGGGCCAACGTCCTGACTTTC. Translating it yields CASSLQGSFSGANVLTF.

In its sample, this clonotype was seen many times. The chain recombines TRBV7-2 with TRBJ1-2; D gene uncertain. Per the germline V gene, CDR1 is SGHTA and CDR2 is FQGNSA. The CDR3 spans 15 residues. V was trimmed by 0 bases and J by 0 bases, leaving 8 bases between them. The CDR3 nucleotides are TGTGCCAGCAGCTTAGCGGCCCTAGCTAACTATGGCTACACCTTC. This translates into CASSLAALANYGYTF.

The rearrangement links TRBV7-6 to TRBJ2-1; no definite D call. Per germline, CDR1 SGHVS and CDR2 FNYEAQ. The CDR3 is made up of 12 amino acids. The V end was cut by 4 bases, the J end by 9 bases, with 10 bases between. The CDR3 sequence: CASSSSVGEQFF. The CDR3 bases are TGTGCCAGCAGCTCCTCAGTAGGTGAGCAGTTCTTC.

The gene calls are TRBV10-3 and TRBJ1-2; D gene uncertain. Per germline, CDR1 ENHRY and CDR2 SYGVKD. This CDR3 has 14 amino acids. Trimming pared 11 bases from V and 1 base from J, leaving 17 bases between. The CDR3 coding sequence is TGTGCCGCTGGTTACAGCGATCATAACTATGGCTACACCTTC. It translates to CAAGYSDHNYGYTF.

With regard to this clonotype: This sequence may be a read error, since a much larger clone differs from it by one base. Here the CDR3 DNA reads TGTGCCAGCAGTTTAGCGCGGGTTAGGGGCCCCCACAATGAGCAGTTCTTC. Its protein is CASSLARVRGPHNEQFF. This chain links TRBV12-3 or TRBV12-4 with TRBJ2-1; the D gene could be TRBD1 or TRBD2 (5 bases each). CDR3 length: 17 residues. The germline V and J ends were trimmed by 0 bases and 5 bases, with 17 bases remaining between them.

This clonotype has a handful of counts. The chain carries TRBV29-1 and TRBJ1-2, with D perhaps matching TRBD1 (6 bases). CDR3 length equals 13 residues. V lost 4 bases and J lost 8, with 17 bases in between. Germline lookup yields CDR1 SQVTM and CDR2 ANQGSEA. CDR3 sequence: CSVGTYRVTGYTF. The CDR3 DNA follows: TGCAGCGTTGGCACTTACAGGGTAACCGGCTACACCTTC.

The gene calls are TRBV14 and TRBJ1-2; tentative D call: TRBD1 (5 bases). The CDR3 spans 14 residues. V shed 1 base and J shed 7 bases, with 13 bases lying between them. In germline, CDR1 is SGHDN, CDR2 FVKESK. CDR3 amino acids: CASSQVGRRGGYTF. The CDR3 nucleotides read TGTGCCAGCAGCCAAGTCGGCAGGAGGGGTGGCTACACCTTC.

This clonotype was counted only a few times. The V gene is TRBV10-3, the J gene TRBJ2-3; 12 bases map to TRBD1. CDR1 ENHRY and CDR2 SYGVKD come from the germline V gene. The ends lost 10 bases at V and 6 bases at J; junction bases unmatched: 8. The CDR3 length is 14 residues. Here the CDR3 DNA reads TGTGCCACCCGTGGGGGACAGGGGGCGGATACGCAGTATTTT. The encoded protein is CATRGGQGADTQYF.

This clonotype was picked up many times. In nucleotides, the CDR3 is TGTGCCAGCAGTTTAGGGGGACAGGGCGTAGAGACCCAGTACTTC. This encodes CASSLGGQGVETQYF. This chain uses TRBV12-3 or TRBV12-4 with TRBJ2-5; 9 bases align to TRBD1. With V trimmed by 1 base and J by 4 bases, 4 bases remained unmatched. CDR3 length: 15 amino acids.

This clonotype was found many times. The chain uses TRBV4-3 and TRBJ2-5; D unclear. From germline, CDR1 is LGHNA and CDR2 YSLEER. Trimming shortened V by 0 bases and J by 7 bases, and 15 bases separated the two germline ends. The CDR3 length is 15 residues. Written as DNA, the CDR3 is TGCGCCAGCAGCCAAGACTCCTACCGATCGGGGACCCAGTACTTC. It encodes CASSQDSYRSGTQYF.

This clonotype has only a few counts. The chain couples TRBV12-3 or TRBV12-4 to TRBJ1-1; TRBD1 agrees at 7 bases. V lost 3 bases and J lost 4; bases outside the gene matches: 2. CDR3 length: 13 amino acids. CDR3 coding DNA: TGTGCCAGCAGTTTTGCAGGGGGCACTGAAGCTTTCTTT. Its protein is CASSFAGGTEAFF.

This clonotype was observed a handful of times. This sequence joins TRBV6-5 and TRBJ2-1; TRBD2 is a possible D gene (7 bases). The CDR3 sequence is 18 residues long. V lost 2 bases and J lost 0, with 17 bases in between. Per germline, CDR1 MNHEY and CDR2 SVGAGI. CDR3 sequence (DNA): TGTGCCAGCAGTTACCCGCGAGGGGGGGAGAGCTCCTACAATGAGCAGTTCTTC. This encodes CASSYPRGGESSYNEQFF.

The rearrangement uses TRBV11-1 and TRBJ1-2; TRBD1 matches at 7 bases. Germline V CDR1 and CDR2: SGHAT, FQDESV (reference sequence). The J segment lost 8 bases and the V segment lost 3 bases, leaving 6 bases of the junction unmatched. This CDR3 has 13 residues. The CDR3 nucleotides read TGTGCCAGCAGCTTCGGACAGGCGGCCGGCTACACCTTC. Translation gives CASSFGQAAGYTF.

Remarks on this clonotype: A much larger clone differs by one base, so this may be a read error. This sequence joins TRBV29-1 and TRBJ2-1; D possibly matches TRBD1 or TRBD2 (7 bases each). The end of the DNA aligns better with TRBJ2-7, so the J call may be wrong. The V gene's germline CDR1 is SQVTM and CDR2 ANQGSEA. The CDR3 length is 15 residues. As DNA, the CDR3 is TGCAGCGTTGACCGGCCCCAGGGGGGGCGAAATGAGCAGTACTTC. As protein: CSVDRPQGGRNEQYF.

This clonotype has more than one count but fewer than ten. The chain carries TRBV20-1 and TRBJ2-5, with TRBD1 matching 8 bases. J gave up 3 bases and V 5 bases, and 5 bases lay outside the gene matches. The CDR3 is 13 amino acids. The germline V gene encodes CDR1 DFQATT and CDR2 SNEGSKA (reference sequence). CDR3 protein: CSAAPDREETQYF. In DNA, the CDR3 is TGCAGTGCTGCCCCGGACAGGGAAGAGACCCAGTACTTC.